The 19 T cell receptor beta chains given below trace back to one sample, sequenced in a study of T-cell reconstitution after alpha-beta-depleted transplantation in children. Unique molecular identifiers were built into the TCRbeta library. TCRdb used MiXCR to reprocess the PCR reads, holding one entry per CDR3 protein. In the table there are almost 400,000 distinct CDR3 sequences, roughly 20% of which are singletons. Sample: PBMCs from the stem cell graft donor, taken from the stem cell graft. The source is a human donor who donated a stem cell graft to a child with acute myeloid leukemia.

V gene TRBV20-1 combines with J gene TRBJ2-3, with 11 bases that match TRBD2. This CDR3 is built from 15 residues. Germline assignment: CDR1 DFQATT and CDR2 SNEGSKA (reference sequence). V gave up 6 bases and J gave up 6 bases; unmatched junction bases: 11. CDR3 amino acids: CSAPTSGSLYDTQYF. For the CDR3, the DNA is TGCAGTGCCCCAACTAGCGGGAGTTTGTATGATACGCAGTATTTT.

The chain recombines TRBV15 with TRBJ2-5; D is unclear. The length of the CDR3 is 13 residues. Germline lookup yields CDR1 LNHNV and CDR2 YYDKDF (reference sequence). V was cut by 2 bases and J by 2 bases, with 6 bases left in between. The chain's CDR3 is CATSRRLQETQYF. DNA of the CDR3: TGTGCCACCAGCAGAAGACTGCAAGAGACCCAGTACTTC.

This clonotype was detected many times. This chain links TRBV5-6 with TRBJ1-1, with a tentative D call TRBD1 (6 bases). The V end lost 1 base, the J end lost 4 bases, and 11 bases lay between the germline ends. The CDR3 covers 14 residues. CDR1 is SGHDT, CDR2 YYEEEE, per germline. In nucleotides, the CDR3 is TGTGCCAGCAGCTTGACAGGGTATGTCACTGAAGCTTTCTTT. Encoded protein: CASSLTGYVTEAFF.

This clonotype was detected ten times or more. The rearrangement joins TRBV29-1 to TRBJ2-1; 7 bases align to TRBD2. This CDR3 is built from 9 residues. V dropped 7 bases and J dropped 15; count of bases not matched to a gene: 6. CDR1 SQVTM and CDR2 ANQGSEA come from the germline V gene. The CDR3 protein is CSAGAGPFF. The DNA of the CDR3 is TGCAGCGCCGGAGCGGGACCGTTCTTC.

This rearrangement joins TRBV10-3 to TRBJ2-2; 12 positions match TRBD1. CDR1 is ENHRY and CDR2 is SYGVKD in the germline V gene. The CDR3 is 16 residues long. Trimming cost V 5 bases and J 6 bases; bases outside gene matches: 7. CDR3 sequence (DNA): TGTGCCATCAGTTTCTCCGGGACAGGGGGCTCCGGGGAGCTGTTTTTT. It encodes CAISFSGTGGSGELFF.

This clonotype has more than one count but fewer than ten. V usage is TRBV5-1 and J usage is TRBJ2-2; TRBD2 agrees at 7 bases. Germline V CDR1 and CDR2: SGHRS, YFSETQ. This CDR3 is 16 amino acids long. Unmatched junction bases numbered 10, after V lost 5 bases and J lost 3 bases. The CDR3 DNA is TGCGCCAGCAGGAGGAGACTAGCAACACACACCGGGGAGCTGTTTTTT. It encodes CASRRRLATHTGELFF.

The J gene is TRBJ2-5, the V gene TRBV7-9; D unresolved. Trimming cost V 6 bases and J 4 bases, with 12 bases left between them. CDR1 and CDR2 from the germline V gene are SEHNR and FQNEAQ (reference sequence). This CDR3 is 13 amino acids long. CDR3: CASSFPGRETQYF. CDR3 DNA: TGTGCCAGCAGTTTCCCGGGCCGAGAGACCCAGTACTTC.

The chain carries TRBV21-1 and TRBJ2-1; the table's D call of TRBD1 was not tested on the DNA. TRBV21-1 is assigned pseudogene status. There are 15 residues in the CDR3. The CDR3 loop reads CASRPNRGQWNEQFF. DNA for the CDR3: TGTGCCAGCAGACCCAACAGGGGGCAATGGAATGAGCAGTTCTTC.

The chain carries TRBV28 and TRBJ2-3; a weak D match, TRBD1 (5 bases). V lost 10 bases to trimming and J lost 2 bases, with 19 bases between them. The germline gives CDR1 MDHEN, CDR2 SYDVKM. The CDR3 loop spans 15 amino acids. This CDR3 is CAIIPTGTSTDTQYF. CDR3 DNA: TGTGCCATCATCCCCACAGGTACTTCCACAGATACGCAGTATTTT.

In its sample, this clonotype was seen a few times. The chain uses TRBV5-1 and TRBJ2-7, with 10 bases aligning to TRBD2. V lost 4 bases and J lost 1; bases outside the gene matches: 5. The CDR3 extends over 15 amino acids. In germline, CDR1 is SGHRS, CDR2 YFSETQ. CDR3 protein: CASSVLSGRSYEQYF. The CDR3 bases are TGCGCCAGCAGCGTCCTTAGCGGGAGGTCCTACGAGCAGTACTTC.

This clonotype has ten or more counts. The rearrangement joins TRBV20-1 to TRBJ2-1, with D perhaps TRBD2 (6 bases). The germline V gene has CDR1 DFQATT and CDR2 SNEGSKA (reference sequence). Trimming cost V 0 bases and J 0 bases, with 15 bases left between them. The CDR3 loop spans 17 amino acids. This CDR3 is CSARDTASDNSYNEQFF. CDR3 sequence (DNA): TGCAGTGCTAGAGATACGGCTAGCGATAACTCCTACAATGAGCAGTTCTTC.

This chain's CDR3 is CSAREQPNEQFF. CDR3 coding DNA: TGCAGTGCTAGAGAACAGCCTAATGAGCAGTTCTTC. This chain uses TRBV20-1 with TRBJ2-1; D is unresolved. V dropped 0 bases and J dropped 7 bases, with 7 bases sitting between them. In germline, CDR1 is DFQATT, CDR2 SNEGSKA (reference sequence). The CDR3 is 12 residues long.

The chain links TRBV7-9 to TRBJ1-1; D unclear. This CDR3 is built from 13 residues. The V end was cut by 5 bases, the J end by 8 bases, with 15 bases between. Per the germline V gene, CDR1 is SEHNR and CDR2 is FQNEAQ (reference sequence). CDR3 DNA sequence: TGTGCCAGCAGCCTAGGGCCCCAGACGGAAGCTTTCTTT. Amino acids: CASSLGPQTEAFF.

This clonotype was picked up a small number of times. The V and J genes are TRBV20-1 and TRBJ2-7; 9 bases line up with TRBD1. Germline V gives CDR1 DFQATT, CDR2 SNEGSKA (reference sequence). Losses at the gene ends were 0 bases for V and 3 bases for J; bases not matched to a gene: 15. The CDR3 has 18 amino acids. The DNA for the CDR3 is TGCAGTGCTAGAGATGGGCTAGCACCGGGACAGGGTTTCTACGAGCAGTACTTC. Amino acids: CSARDGLAPGQGFYEQYF.

Many counts were recorded for this clonotype. This rearrangement joins TRBV15 to TRBJ2-1; the D gene is possibly TRBD2 (6 bases). The germline V gene has CDR1 LNHNV and CDR2 YYDKDF (reference sequence). The CDR3 contains 14 residues. V was trimmed by 3 bases and J by 10 bases, leaving 16 bases between them. The CDR3 sequence: CATSSPWDWQEQFF. CDR3 coding DNA: TGTGCCACCAGCAGTCCCTGGGACTGGCAAGAGCAGTTCTTC.

V usage is TRBV18 and J usage is TRBJ2-3; TRBD2 might be the D (6 bases). The CDR3 length is 14 residues. V lost 3 bases and J lost 1, with 8 bases in between. Per the germline V gene, CDR1 is KGHSH and CDR2 is LQKENI. The CDR3 DNA follows: TGTGCCAGCTCACCTGGGACTCGCACAGATACGCAGTATTTT. This encodes CASSPGTRTDTQYF.

This clonotype was observed at least ten times. The J gene is TRBJ2-7, the V gene TRBV20-1; D not certain. Trimming took 0 bases from V and 3 from J, leaving 15 bases between them. The germline V gene encodes CDR1 DFQATT and CDR2 SNEGSKA (reference sequence). This CDR3 has 15 amino acids. The CDR3 loop is CSARDSGRIDYEQYF. As DNA, the CDR3 is TGCAGTGCTAGAGATTCAGGCCGGATCGACTACGAGCAGTACTTC.

J is TRBJ2-6 and V is TRBV15; D ambiguous. This CDR3 has 15 amino acids. Deletions cut 0 bases from V and 1 base from J, with 4 bases between. CDR1 and CDR2 (germline): LNHNV, YYDKDF (reference sequence). The CDR3 nucleotides read TGTGCCACCAGCAGAGATTTGTCTGGGGCCAACGTCCTGACTTTC. It is translated as CATSRDLSGANVLTF.

V usage is TRBV12-3 or TRBV12-4 and J usage is TRBJ2-7; 10 positions agree with TRBD2. Trimming took 4 bases from V and 2 from J; bases not matched to a gene: 8. The CDR3 has 16 amino acids. The CDR3 DNA reads as TGTGCCAGCAGTTCGGACTGGACTAGCGGTACCTACGAGCAGTACTTC. Protein sequence: CASSSDWTSGTYEQYF.